A selection of T cell receptor beta chains follows, all from one sample in a study of response to subunit inactivated influenza vaccine. TCRdb re-called the RT-PCR reads through MiXCR, storing one row per CDR3 protein. This sample has 550,000 to 800,000 distinct CDR3 sequences, with more than 11% found just once. The starting material was PBMCs from blood, obtained roughly 2 weeks before vaccination. Every receptor here comes from a man aged 50 to 59 who received an inactivated influenza vaccine. CDR3s include the opening cysteine and the closing phenylalanine or tryptophan. The order of the fields is clone size, V gene, CDR3 protein. The size of a clone is reported for some rows only, either as once, few or many, or as a class for expanded clones.

abundance: few
v_gene: TRBV27
CDR3aa: CASSGQDRVIGEQYF

abundance: few
v_gene: TRBV6-5
CDR3aa: CASSYLGDEKLFF

abundance: few
v_gene: TRBV12-3/TRBV12-4
CDR3aa: CASSLSRRLNYGYTF

abundance: many
v_gene: TRBV5-1
CDR3aa: CASSPRSGLTDTQYF

abundance: few
v_gene: TRBV29-1
CDR3aa: CSGTETGVGEQYF

abundance: -
v_gene: TRBV6-1
CDR3aa: CASSRLGAESDTQYF

abundance: few
v_gene: TRBV9
CDR3aa: CASSVARSSSYNEQFF

abundance: -
v_gene: TRBV6-6
CDR3aa: CASSYPGTTEAFF

abundance: few
v_gene: TRBV29-1
CDR3aa: CSVEGAAGGLYNEQFF

abundance: few
v_gene: TRBV12-3/TRBV12-4
CDR3aa: CASSLSLATNYGYTF

abundance: -
v_gene: TRBV7-2
CDR3aa: CASSLGRGAPTDTQYF

abundance: -
v_gene: TRBV4-3
CDR3aa: CASSQVALGSENTIYF

abundance: -
v_gene: TRBV12-3/TRBV12-4
CDR3aa: CASRRRSDRSLPDTQYF

abundance: -
v_gene: TRBV18
CDR3aa: CASSPLWDLNTGELFF

abundance: few
v_gene: TRBV6-1
CDR3aa: CASSSTKTGNTIYF

abundance: -
v_gene: TRBV5-1
CDR3aa: CASSLDGGEKLFF

abundance: few
v_gene: TRBV7-2
CDR3aa: CASSLASGKREQFF

abundance: few
v_gene: TRBV2
CDR3aa: CASRAPGGYNEQFF

abundance: few
v_gene: TRBV20-1
CDR3aa: CSASGTGVPYTYEQYF

abundance: few
v_gene: TRBV28
CDR3aa: CASSLGQVVNIQYF

abundance: -
v_gene: TRBV6-1
CDR3aa: CASSQRTSGGRLIETQYF

abundance: -
v_gene: TRBV6-5
CDR3aa: CASSYSHRLTFAYEQYF

abundance: few
v_gene: TRBV3-1
CDR3aa: CASSQITTGDTQYF

abundance: few
v_gene: TRBV10-3
CDR3aa: CATGGWDGNQPQHF

abundance: many
v_gene: TRBV5-1
CDR3aa: CASSVRGRDNEQFF

abundance: few
v_gene: TRBV6-4
CDR3aa: CASSDGYTGELFF

abundance: -
v_gene: TRBV5-8
CDR3aa: CATPFLSDEQFF

abundance: -
v_gene: TRBV28
CDR3aa: CASTLMETRPTYNEQFF

abundance: many
v_gene: TRBV29-1
CDR3aa: CSVGTRDSTEAFF

abundance: -
v_gene: TRBV2
CDR3aa: CASRDTLSRSGANVLTF

abundance: -
v_gene: TRBV7-3
CDR3aa: CASSPGLAGIGELFF

abundance: few
v_gene: TRBV4-1
CDR3aa: CASSPYAAGNYEQYF

abundance: -
v_gene: TRBV4-1
CDR3aa: CASSRRQNTEAFF

abundance: few
v_gene: TRBV6-1
CDR3aa: CASTDLATNYGYTF

abundance: -
v_gene: TRBV11-2
CDR3aa: CASSSLTGSSYEQYF

abundance: few
v_gene: TRBV4-3
CDR3aa: CASSQGTSVSPYNEQFF

abundance: -
v_gene: TRBV6-2/TRBV6-3
CDR3aa: CASKWTAQETQYF

abundance: -
v_gene: TRBV11-2
CDR3aa: CASSLLAGRYTGELFF

abundance: -
v_gene: TRBV20-1
CDR3aa: CSARELTGGPGELFF

abundance: few
v_gene: TRBV6-2/TRBV6-3
CDR3aa: CASSYEDRYQPQHF

abundance: few
v_gene: TRBV9
CDR3aa: CASSSMMWDTQYF

abundance: few
v_gene: TRBV28
CDR3aa: CASSFEGLSSGANVLTF

abundance: few
v_gene: TRBV20-1
CDR3aa: CSARDWTDTDTQYF

abundance: -
v_gene: TRBV7-9
CDR3aa: CASSLILFSTDTQYF

abundance: many
v_gene: TRBV5-1
CDR3aa: CASSGQDGNTEAFF

abundance: -
v_gene: TRBV28
CDR3aa: CASTPSGVSYNEQFF

abundance: few
v_gene: TRBV11-2
CDR3aa: CASSPNRVNTGELFF

abundance: many
v_gene: TRBV4-3
CDR3aa: CASSQDLSGVLYEQYF

abundance: few
v_gene: TRBV20-1
CDR3aa: CSAKTQPPHTQYF

abundance: few
v_gene: TRBV4-3
CDR3aa: CASSQEYSGGTFTDTQYF

abundance: few
v_gene: TRBV5-1
CDR3aa: CASSLEEGQGEYF

abundance: -
v_gene: TRBV3-1
CDR3aa: CASSRTGTVNTGELFF

abundance: -
v_gene: TRBV28
CDR3aa: CASSFGGSTGARQFF

abundance: -
v_gene: TRBV5-1
CDR3aa: CASSLVRGGQETQYF